One TCR beta chain is described in this entry. Its cognate antigen is unknown. This entry comes from a study of response to subunit inactivated influenza vaccine. The study's findings and limits: The study's authors posited that every seasonal influenza vaccination enlists few new T cells.

TCRdb analysed the RT-PCR reads with MiXCR anew, one entry per CDR3 protein. The sample lists around 520,000 distinct CDR3 sequences, 10% to 15% seen once, with about a tenth in the top ten. Trimming cost V 6 bases and J 2 bases, with 11 bases left between them. There are 12 residues in the CDR3. CDR1 and CDR2 from the germline V gene are DFQATT and SNEGSKA (reference sequence). This rearrangement joins TRBV20-1 to TRBJ2-7, with D tentatively TRBD1 (6 bases). Here the sequenced sample was PBMCs from blood, taken on the day of vaccination. The sequence came from a man between 45 and 60 years old who received an inactivated influenza vaccine. As DNA, the CDR3 is TGCAGTGCCGGACAGCGAACCTACGAGCAGTACTTC. Its protein product is CSAGQRTYEQYF.